The 15 T cell receptor beta chains reported below all come from one sample, sequenced in a study of T cells in Graves' hyperthyroidism and ophthalmopathy. Researchers took RNA transcripts and amplified the TCR beta CDR3 regions from them. HTBI primers were employed in a first-round RT-PCR of the TCR CDR3. TCRdb recomputed calls from the multiplex PCR reads with MiXCR, one row per CDR3 protein. Of 560,000 or so distinct CDR3 sequences listed, nearly 20% are singletons. Material for sequencing was blood. The receptors were gathered from a man aged 35 to 55 with Graves' ophthalmopathy.

This clonotype was observed at least ten times. CDR3 sequence (DNA): TGTGCCAGCAGTTACAACTCCGGATGGACTAGCGGGAGAGTGTTTAAGGGCGACGAGCAGTACTTC. Its protein product is CASSYNSGWTSGRVFKGDEQYF. The chain recombines TRBV6-2 or TRBV6-3 with TRBJ2-7; 13 positions match TRBD2. CDR3 size: 22 residues. Germline assignment: CDR1 MNHEY and CDR2 SVGEGT. With V trimmed by 2 bases and J by 5 bases, 24 bases remained unmatched.

This clonotype showed up many times. The gene calls are TRBV6-2 or TRBV6-3 and TRBJ1-1; no definite D call. Germline CDR1 and CDR2: MNHEY and SVGEGT. This CDR3 contains 13 residues. Trimming cost V 5 bases and J 1 base, with 8 bases left between them. The CDR3 region has the DNA TGTGCCAGCAGTAGCCTACCGAACACTGAAGCTTTCTTT. Translation gives CASSSLPNTEAFF.

This clonotype was counted many times. The junction departs from the called germline gene at one end, perhaps through a read error. The V call is TRBV5-1, the J call TRBJ2-2; possibly TRBD1 for D (6 bases). This CDR3 comprises 14 residues. In germline, CDR1 is SGHRS, CDR2 YFSETQ. The CDR3 DNA follows: TGTGCCAGCAGTTCGACAGGCGACACCGGGGAGCTGTTTTTT. Amino acid sequence: CASSSTGDTGELFF. The variable domain in full, completed from reference TRBV5-1 and TRBJ2-2, reads KAGVTQTPRYLIKTRGQQVTLSCSPISGHRSVSWYQQTPGQGLQFLFEYFSETQRNKGNFPGRFSGRQFSNSRSEMNVSTLELGDSALYLCASSSTGDTGELFFGEGSRLTVL.

This clonotype appeared a few times. This sequence joins TRBV6-1 and TRBJ1-2; the D gene is possibly TRBD1 (5 bases). Germline values: CDR1 MNHNS, CDR2 SASEGT. Trimming took off 6 bases at V and 2 bases at J, with 19 bases between the two ends. The CDR3 is 16 amino acids. As DNA, the CDR3 is TGTGCCAGCAGATTTCGACAGATCCTAGGGAACTATGGCTACACCTTC. Translated: CASRFRQILGNYGYTF.

This clonotype has only a few counts. The genes are TRBV10-3 and TRBJ2-6; D call uncertain. The CDR3 spans 17 residues. Germline CDR1 reads ENHRY; CDR2 reads SYGVKD. The germline V and J ends were trimmed by 3 bases and 0 bases, with 12 bases remaining between them. CDR3 sequence reads: CAISDPRSDSGANVLTF. CDR3 nucleotide sequence: TGTGCCATCAGTGACCCAAGGAGTGACTCTGGGGCCAACGTCCTGACTTTC.

Note on this clonotype: A much larger clonotype is one base distant, so this may be a read error. V is TRBV28 and J is TRBJ2-1, with 9 bases aligning to TRBD1. There are 14 residues in the CDR3. Germline loops: CDR1 MDHEN, CDR2 SYDVKM. The V gene end was trimmed by 4 bases and the J gene end by 11 bases; junction bases not matched to a gene: 9. The CDR3 bases are TGTGCCAGCAGTTGGGGACAGGGTGGGAATAAGCAGTTCTTC. As protein: CASSWGQGGNKQFF.

This clonotype was seen just once. The J gene is TRBJ1-1, the V gene TRBV28, with D uncertain. CDR3 length equals 15 residues. With 1 base removed from V and 1 base from J, the gap between germline ends came to 10 bases. Per germline, CDR1 MDHEN and CDR2 SYDVKM. The CDR3 reads CASSLLAPENTEAFF. CDR3 coding DNA: TGTGCCAGCAGTTTATTGGCTCCTGAGAACACTGAAGCTTTCTTT.

Comment on this clonotype: This may be a read error, as it is one base from a much larger clone. The chain combines TRBV27 with TRBJ1-1; D not certain. Deletions cut 6 bases from V and 1 base from J, with 6 bases between. The CDR3 has 12 amino acids. CDR1 and CDR2 from the germline V gene are MNHEY and SMNVEV (reference sequence). CDR3 loop: CASRAPNTEAFF. The CDR3, as DNA: TGTGCCAGCAGAGCCCCGAACACTGAAGCTTTCTTT.

J is TRBJ1-4 and V is TRBV20-1; D remains unclear. This CDR3 has 13 residues. The V gene lost 6 bases and the J gene lost 0 bases, with 8 bases spanning the gap. Germline CDR1 is DFQATT and CDR2 is SNEGSKA (reference sequence). CDR3 sequence: CSALSATNEKLFF. CDR3 nucleotides: TGCAGTGCCCTCAGCGCAACTAATGAAAAACTGTTTTTT.

The sample holds many counts of this clonotype. The chain recombines TRBV12-3 or TRBV12-4 with TRBJ2-2, with 9 bases that match TRBD2. J lost 3 bases, V lost 0 bases, and 11 bases had no gene match. The CDR3 has 19 amino acids. The CDR3 DNA reads as TGTGCCAGCAGTTTAGCGCTCTTGCGGGAGGGCTCGTACACCGGGGAGCTGTTTTTT. Its translation: CASSLALLREGSYTGELFF.

The rearrangement joins TRBV7-2 to TRBJ2-5; 9 bases match TRBD2. The germline gives CDR1 SGHTA, CDR2 FQGNSA. V was pared by 5 bases and J by 0 bases, with 7 bases of the junction left unmatched. The CDR3 has 16 residues. CDR3 loop: CASSPGLAEYQETQYF. CDR3 bases: TGTGCCAGCAGCCCGGGACTAGCCGAGTACCAAGAGACCCAGTACTTC. The whole variable domain, remainder taken from reference TRBV7-2 and TRBJ2-5, is GAGVSQSPSNKVTEKGKDVELRCDPISGHTALYWYRQSLGQGLEFLIYFQGNSAPDKSGLPSDRFSAERTGGSVSTLTIQRTQQEDSAVYLCASSPGLAEYQETQYFGPGTRLLVL.

The chain employs TRBV9 and TRBJ1-2; D is unclear. The CDR3 contains 13 residues. In germline, CDR1 is SGDLS, CDR2 YYNGEE. Trimming removed 0 bases from V and 6 bases from J, with 9 bases in between. The CDR3 region has the DNA TGTGCCAGCAGCGTAGGCGGTCAGGATGGCTACACCTTC. It encodes CASSVGGQDGYTF.

The V and J genes are TRBV29-1 and TRBJ2-7; tentatively, D is TRBD1 or TRBD2 (5 bases each). CDR1 is SQVTM and CDR2 is ANQGSEA in the germline V gene. V was cut by 6 bases and J by 1 base, with 13 bases left in between. This CDR3 has 13 residues. As DNA, the CDR3 is TGCAGCGTGTCTCCGGGGCCATCCTACGAGCAGTACTTC. Amino acids: CSVSPGPSYEQYF.

The chain employs TRBV18 and TRBJ2-1; 10 bases agree with TRBD2. Trimming took 6 bases from V and 5 from J; bases not matched to a gene: 7. Looked up from germline, CDR1 is KGHSH and CDR2 is LQKENI. There are 15 residues in the CDR3. This CDR3 reads CASSPASGSHNEQFF. The CDR3 bases are TGTGCCAGCTCTCCTGCTAGCGGGAGCCACAATGAGCAGTTCTTC. Combining the CDR3 with reference TRBV18 and TRBJ2-1 gives the whole variable domain NAGVMQNPRHLVRRRGQEARLRCSPMKGHSHVYWYRQLPEEGLKFMVYLQKENIIDESGMPKERFSAEFPKEGPSILRIQQVVRGDSAAYFCASSPASGSHNEQFFGPGTRLTVL.

This clonotype was seen ten or more times. This chain uses TRBV2 with TRBJ2-3, with D perhaps TRBD1 (5 bases). The CDR3 spans 12 residues. The germline V and J ends were trimmed by 6 bases and 6 bases, with 10 bases remaining between them. Germline V gives CDR1 SNHLY, CDR2 FYNNEI. In DNA, the CDR3 is TGTGCCAGCAGACAGGAAAGCGATACGCAGTATTTT. Its protein product is CASRQESDTQYF. The whole variable domain, remainder taken from reference TRBV2 and TRBJ2-3, is EPEVTQTPSHQVTQMGQEVILRCVPISNHLYFYWYRQILGQKVEFLVSFYNNEISEKSEIFDDQFSVERPDGSNFTLKIRSTKLEDSAMYFCASRQESDTQYFGPGTRLTVL.